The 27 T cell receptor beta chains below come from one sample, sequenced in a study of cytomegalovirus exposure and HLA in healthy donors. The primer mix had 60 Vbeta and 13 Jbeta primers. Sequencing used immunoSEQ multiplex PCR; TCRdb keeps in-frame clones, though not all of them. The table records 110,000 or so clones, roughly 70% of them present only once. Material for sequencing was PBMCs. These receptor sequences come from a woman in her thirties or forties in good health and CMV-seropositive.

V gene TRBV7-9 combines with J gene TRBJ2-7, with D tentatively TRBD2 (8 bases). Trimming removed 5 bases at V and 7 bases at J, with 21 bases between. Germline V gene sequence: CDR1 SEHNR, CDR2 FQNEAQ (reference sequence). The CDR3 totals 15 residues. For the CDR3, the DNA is TGTGCCAGCAGCGTTGGGGACAGCGGGGGTGAGGAGCAGTACTTC. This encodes CASSVGDSGGEEQYF.

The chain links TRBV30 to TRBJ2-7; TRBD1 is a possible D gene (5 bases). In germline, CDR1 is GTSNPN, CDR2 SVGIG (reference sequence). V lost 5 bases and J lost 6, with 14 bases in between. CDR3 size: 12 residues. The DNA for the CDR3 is TGTGCCTGGGAAGGACAACCAGGCGAGCAGTACTTC. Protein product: CAWEGQPGEQYF. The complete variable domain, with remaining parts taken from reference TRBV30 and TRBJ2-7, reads SQTIHQWPATLVQPVGSPLSLECTVEGTSNPNLYWYRQAAGRGLQLLFYSVGIGQISSEVPQNLSASRPQDRQFILSSKKLLLSDSGFYLCAWEGQPGEQYFGPGTRLTVT.

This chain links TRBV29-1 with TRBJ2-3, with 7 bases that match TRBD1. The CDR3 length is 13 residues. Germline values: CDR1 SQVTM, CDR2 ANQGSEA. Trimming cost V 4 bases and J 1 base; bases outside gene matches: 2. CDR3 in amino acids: CSVVGGGTDTQYF. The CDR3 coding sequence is TGCAGCGTTGTAGGGGGCGGCACAGATACGCAGTATTTT.

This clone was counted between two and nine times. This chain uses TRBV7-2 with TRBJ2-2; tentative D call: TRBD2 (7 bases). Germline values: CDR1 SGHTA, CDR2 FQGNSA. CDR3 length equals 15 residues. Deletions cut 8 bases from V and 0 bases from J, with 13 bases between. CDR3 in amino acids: CASPGDYANTGELFF. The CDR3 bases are TGTGCCAGCCCAGGGGACTACGCGAACACCGGGGAGCTGTTTTTT.

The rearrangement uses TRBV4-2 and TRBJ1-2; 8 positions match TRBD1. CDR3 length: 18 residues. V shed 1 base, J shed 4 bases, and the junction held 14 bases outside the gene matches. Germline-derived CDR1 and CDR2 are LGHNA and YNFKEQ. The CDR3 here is CASSQVPKTTGDLYGYTF. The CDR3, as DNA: TGTGCCAGCAGCCAAGTCCCGAAGACGACAGGGGATCTCTATGGCTACACCTTC.

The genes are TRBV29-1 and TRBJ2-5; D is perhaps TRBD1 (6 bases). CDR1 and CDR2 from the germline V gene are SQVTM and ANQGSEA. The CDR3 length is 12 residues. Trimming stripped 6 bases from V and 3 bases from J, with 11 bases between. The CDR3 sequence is CSVGRGEETQYF. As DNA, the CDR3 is TGCAGCGTCGGCAGGGGAGAAGAGACCCAGTACTTC. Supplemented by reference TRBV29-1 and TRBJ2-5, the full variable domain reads SAVISQKPSRDICQRGTSLTIQCQVDSQVTMMFWYRQQPGQSLTLIATANQGSEATYESGFVIDKFPISRPNLTFSTLTVSNMSPEDSSIYLCSVGRGEETQYFGPGTRLLVL.

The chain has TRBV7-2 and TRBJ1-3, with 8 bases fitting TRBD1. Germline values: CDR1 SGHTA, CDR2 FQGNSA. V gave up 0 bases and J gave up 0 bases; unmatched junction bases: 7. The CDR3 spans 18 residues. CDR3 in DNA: TGTGCCAGCAGCTTAGCGCTGACAGGGGTACTCTCTGGAAACACCATATATTTT. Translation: CASSLALTGVLSGNTIYF.

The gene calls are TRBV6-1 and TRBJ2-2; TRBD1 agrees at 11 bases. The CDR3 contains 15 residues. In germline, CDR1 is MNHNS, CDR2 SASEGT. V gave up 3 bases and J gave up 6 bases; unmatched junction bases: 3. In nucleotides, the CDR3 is TGTGCCAGCAGTGACCGGGACAGGGGGGCCGGGGAGCTGTTTTTT. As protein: CASSDRDRGAGELFF.

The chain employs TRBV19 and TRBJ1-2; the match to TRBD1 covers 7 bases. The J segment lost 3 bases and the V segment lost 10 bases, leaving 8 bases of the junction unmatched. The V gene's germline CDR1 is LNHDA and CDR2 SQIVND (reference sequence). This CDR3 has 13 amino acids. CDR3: CATSRQGHYGYTF. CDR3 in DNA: TGTGCCACCTCCCGACAGGGTCACTATGGCTACACCTTC.

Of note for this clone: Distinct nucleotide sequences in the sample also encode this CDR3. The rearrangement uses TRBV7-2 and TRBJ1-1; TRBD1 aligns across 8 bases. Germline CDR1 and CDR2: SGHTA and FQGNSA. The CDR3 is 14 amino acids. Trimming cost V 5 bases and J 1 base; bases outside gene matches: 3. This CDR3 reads CASSPGQGNTEAFF. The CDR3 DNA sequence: TGTGCCAGCAGCCCTGGACAGGGGAACACTGAAGCTTTCTTT.

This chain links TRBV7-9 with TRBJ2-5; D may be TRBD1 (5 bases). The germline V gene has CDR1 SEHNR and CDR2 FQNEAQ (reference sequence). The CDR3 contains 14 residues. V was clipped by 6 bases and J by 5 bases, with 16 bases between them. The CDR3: CASSYQGVVETQYF. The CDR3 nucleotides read TGTGCCAGCAGTTATCAGGGTGTGGTGGAGACCCAGTACTTC. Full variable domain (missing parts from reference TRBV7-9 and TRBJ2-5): DTGVSQNPRHKITKRGQNVTFRCDPISEHNRLYWYRQTLGQGPEFLTYFQNEAQLEKSRLLSDRFSAERPKGSFSTLEIQRTEQGDSAMYLCASSYQGVVETQYFGPGTRLLVL.

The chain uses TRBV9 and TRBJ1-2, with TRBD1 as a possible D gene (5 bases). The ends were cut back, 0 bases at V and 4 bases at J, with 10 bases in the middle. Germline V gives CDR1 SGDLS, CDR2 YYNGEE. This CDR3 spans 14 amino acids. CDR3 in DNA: TGTGCCAGCAGCGTAGCTGACAGCACCTATGGCTACACCTTC. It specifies CASSVADSTYGYTF.

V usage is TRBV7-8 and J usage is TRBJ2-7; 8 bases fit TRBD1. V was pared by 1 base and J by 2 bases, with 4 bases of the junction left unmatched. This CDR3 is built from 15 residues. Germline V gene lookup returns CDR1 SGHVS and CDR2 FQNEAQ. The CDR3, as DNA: TGTGCCAGCAGCTTAGGGCGGGACAGGACCTACGAGCAGTACTTC. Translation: CASSLGRDRTYEQYF. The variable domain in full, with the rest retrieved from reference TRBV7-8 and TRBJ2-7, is GAGVSQSPRYKVAKRGQDVALRCDPISGHVSLFWYQQALGQGPEFLTYFQNEAQLDKSGLPSDRFFAERPEGSVSTLKIQRTQQEDSAVYLCASSLGRDRTYEQYFGPGTRLTVT.

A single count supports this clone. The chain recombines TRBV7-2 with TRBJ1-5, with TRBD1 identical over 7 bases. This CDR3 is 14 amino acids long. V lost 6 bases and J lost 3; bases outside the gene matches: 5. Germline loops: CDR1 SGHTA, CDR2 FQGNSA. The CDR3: CASRQGTINQPQHF. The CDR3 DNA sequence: TGTGCCAGCAGACAGGGGACAATCAATCAGCCCCAGCATTTT.

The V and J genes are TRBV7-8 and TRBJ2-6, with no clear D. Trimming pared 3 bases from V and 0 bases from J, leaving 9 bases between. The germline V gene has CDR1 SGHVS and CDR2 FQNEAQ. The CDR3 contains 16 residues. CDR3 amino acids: CASSFSQNSGANVLTF. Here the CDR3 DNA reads TGTGCCAGCAGCTTCTCTCAGAACTCTGGGGCCAACGTCCTGACTTTC. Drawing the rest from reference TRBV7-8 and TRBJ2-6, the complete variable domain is GAGVSQSPRYKVAKRGQDVALRCDPISGHVSLFWYQQALGQGPEFLTYFQNEAQLDKSGLPSDRFFAERPEGSVSTLKIQRTQQEDSAVYLCASSFSQNSGANVLTFGAGSRLTVL.

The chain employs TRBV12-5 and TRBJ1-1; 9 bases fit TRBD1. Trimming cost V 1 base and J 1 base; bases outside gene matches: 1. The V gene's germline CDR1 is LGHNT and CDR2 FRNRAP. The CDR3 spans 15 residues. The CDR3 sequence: CASGLGGQGNTEAFF. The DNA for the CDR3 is TGTGCTAGTGGTTTGGGGGGACAGGGGAACACTGAAGCTTTCTTT.

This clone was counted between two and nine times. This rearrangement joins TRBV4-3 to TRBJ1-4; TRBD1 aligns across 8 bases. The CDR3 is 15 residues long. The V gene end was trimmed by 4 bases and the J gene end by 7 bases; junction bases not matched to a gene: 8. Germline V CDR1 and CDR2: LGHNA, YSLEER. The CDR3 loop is CASSRDRGESEKLFF. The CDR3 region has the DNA TGCGCCAGCAGCCGCGACAGGGGAGAATCTGAAAAACTGTTTTTT.

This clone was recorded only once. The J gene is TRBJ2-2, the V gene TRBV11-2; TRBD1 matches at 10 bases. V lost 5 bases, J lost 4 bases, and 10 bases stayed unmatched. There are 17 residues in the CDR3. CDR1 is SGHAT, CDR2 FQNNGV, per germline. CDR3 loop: CASSPRTGGLITGELFF. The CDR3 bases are TGTGCCAGCAGCCCCCGGACAGGGGGATTGATCACCGGGGAGCTGTTTTTT.

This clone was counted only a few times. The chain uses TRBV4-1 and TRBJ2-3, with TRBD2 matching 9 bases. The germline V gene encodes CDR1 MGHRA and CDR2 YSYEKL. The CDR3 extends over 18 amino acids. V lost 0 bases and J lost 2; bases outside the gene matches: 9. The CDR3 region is CASSQDWDSSGVTDTQYF. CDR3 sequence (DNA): TGCGCCAGCAGCCAAGACTGGGACTCTAGCGGGGTCACAGATACGCAGTATTTT.

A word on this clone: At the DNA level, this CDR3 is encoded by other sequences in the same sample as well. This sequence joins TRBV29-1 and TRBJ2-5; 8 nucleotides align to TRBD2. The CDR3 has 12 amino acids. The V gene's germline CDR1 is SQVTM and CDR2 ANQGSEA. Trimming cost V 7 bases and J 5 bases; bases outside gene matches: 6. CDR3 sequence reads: CSGAAGDETQYF. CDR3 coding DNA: TGCAGCGGGGCAGCGGGAGATGAGACCCAGTACTTC.

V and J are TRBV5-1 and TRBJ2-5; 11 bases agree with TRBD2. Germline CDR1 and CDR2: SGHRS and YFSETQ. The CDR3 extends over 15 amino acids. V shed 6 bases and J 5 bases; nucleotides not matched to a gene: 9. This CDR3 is CASTLLAGGRETQYF. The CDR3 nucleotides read TGCGCCAGCACCTTATTAGCGGGAGGGCGGGAGACCCAGTACTTC.

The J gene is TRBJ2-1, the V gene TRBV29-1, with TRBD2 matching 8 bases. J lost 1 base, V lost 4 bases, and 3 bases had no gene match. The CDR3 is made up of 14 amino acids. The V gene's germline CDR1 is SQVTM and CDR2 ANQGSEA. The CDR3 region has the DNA TGCAGCGTTGGGGGACTAGTGTCCTACAATGAGCAGTTCTTC. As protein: CSVGGLVSYNEQFF.

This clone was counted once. The CDR3 DNA is TGTGCCAGCAGTTATTGGGACAGGGGAATAGAGACCCAGTACTTC. Translation: CASSYWDRGIETQYF. The V call is TRBV6-5, the J call TRBJ2-5; 10 bases line up with TRBD1. CDR3 length equals 15 residues. Germline CDR1 is MNHEY and CDR2 is SVGAGI. V shed 3 bases, J shed 4 bases, and the junction held 5 bases outside the gene matches.

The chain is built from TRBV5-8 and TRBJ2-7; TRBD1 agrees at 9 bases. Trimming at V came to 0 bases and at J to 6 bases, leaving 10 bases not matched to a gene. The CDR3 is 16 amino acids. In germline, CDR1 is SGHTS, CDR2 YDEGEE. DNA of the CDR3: TGTGCCAGCAGCTTGGGACAGGGGGGTCTACGCCGCGAGCAGTACTTC. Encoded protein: CASSLGQGGLRREQYF.

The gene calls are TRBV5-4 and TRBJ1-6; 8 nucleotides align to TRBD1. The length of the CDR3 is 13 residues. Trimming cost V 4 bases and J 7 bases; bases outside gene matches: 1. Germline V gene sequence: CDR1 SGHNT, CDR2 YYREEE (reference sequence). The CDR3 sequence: CASSGTGNSPLHF. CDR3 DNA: TGTGCCAGCAGCGGGACAGGAAATTCACCCCTCCACTTT.

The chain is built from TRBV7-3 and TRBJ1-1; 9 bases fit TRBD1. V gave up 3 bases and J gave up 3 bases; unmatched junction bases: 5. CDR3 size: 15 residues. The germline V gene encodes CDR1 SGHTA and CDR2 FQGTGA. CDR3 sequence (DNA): TGTGCCAGCAGCTTTAACCGGGACAGGGACACTGAAGCTTTCTTT. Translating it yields CASSFNRDRDTEAFF.

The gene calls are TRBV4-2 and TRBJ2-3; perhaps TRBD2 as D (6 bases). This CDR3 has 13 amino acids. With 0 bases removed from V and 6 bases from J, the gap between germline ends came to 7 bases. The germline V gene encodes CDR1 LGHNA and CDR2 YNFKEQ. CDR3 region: CASSQETRDTQYF. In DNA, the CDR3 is TGTGCCAGCAGCCAAGAGACTAGGGATACGCAGTATTTT.